This T cell receptor beta chain was found in a study of T cell repertoires in cytomegalovirus infection. Study in general: Well-studied HLA-B-restricted CMV epitopes were used in the study alongside recently identified HLA-C-restricted ones. Indicated by public TCR beta signatures were CMV infection and matching HLA type. General observations from the study: It was HLA-C-restricted CMV-specific TCR beta clonotypes that dominated the response ex vivo.

TCRdb called the reads again in MiXCR, with one record for every CDR3 protein. The top ten clones hold 11% to 15% of a sample with some 940,000 distinct CDR3 sequences, around 30% of them seen once. Of note for this clonotype: Its antigen is unidentified.

The V and J ends lost 4 bases and 2 bases, in that order; junction bases with no gene match: 4. CDR3 length equals 15 residues. The starting material was cultured CD8+ T cells from PBMCs, obtained from culture after CMV antigen stimulation. This clonotype originated in a human donor in good health (CMV status not recorded). Some clones in this sample may be carry-over from other donors' samples. The gene calls are TRBV12-3 or TRBV12-4 and TRBJ1-5; 8 nucleotides align to TRBD1. The CDR3 bases are TGTGCCAGCAGTTCCCAGACAGGGGGCAATCAGCCCCAGCATTTT. Translated, it gives CASSSQTGGNQPQHF.